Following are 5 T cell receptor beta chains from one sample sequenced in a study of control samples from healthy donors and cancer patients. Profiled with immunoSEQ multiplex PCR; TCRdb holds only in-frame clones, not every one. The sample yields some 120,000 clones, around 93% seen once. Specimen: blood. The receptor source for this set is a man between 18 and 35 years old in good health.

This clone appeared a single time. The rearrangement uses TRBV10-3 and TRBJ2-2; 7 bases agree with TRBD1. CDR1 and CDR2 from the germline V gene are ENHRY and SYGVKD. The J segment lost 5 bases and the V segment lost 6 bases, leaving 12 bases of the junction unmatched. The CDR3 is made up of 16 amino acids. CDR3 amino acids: CAISDSRQGGTGELFF. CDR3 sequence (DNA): TGTGCCATCAGCGATAGTCGACAGGGCGGGACCGGGGAGCTGTTTTTT.

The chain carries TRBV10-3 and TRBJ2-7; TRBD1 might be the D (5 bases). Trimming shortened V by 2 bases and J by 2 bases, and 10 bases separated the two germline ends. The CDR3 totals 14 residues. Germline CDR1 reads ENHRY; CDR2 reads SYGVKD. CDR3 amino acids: CAISEEDTTYEQYF. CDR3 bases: TGTGCCATCAGTGAGGAGGACACTACCTACGAGCAGTACTTC.

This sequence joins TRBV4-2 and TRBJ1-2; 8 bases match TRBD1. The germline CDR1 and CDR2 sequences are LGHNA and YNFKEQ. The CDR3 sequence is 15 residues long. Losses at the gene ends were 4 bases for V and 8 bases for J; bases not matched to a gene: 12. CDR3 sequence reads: CASSPAQAGTGGYTF. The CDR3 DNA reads TGTGCCAGCAGCCCGGCCCAAGCCGGGACAGGAGGCTACACCTTC.

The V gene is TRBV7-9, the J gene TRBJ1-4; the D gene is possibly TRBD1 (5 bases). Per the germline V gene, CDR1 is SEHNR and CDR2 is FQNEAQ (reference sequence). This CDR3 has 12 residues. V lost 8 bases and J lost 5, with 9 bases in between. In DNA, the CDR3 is TGTGCCAGCCGGGACCCGAATGAAAAACTGTTTTTT. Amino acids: CASRDPNEKLFF.

The CDR3 sequence: CASSPTGQGREQYF. CDR3 coding DNA: TGTGCCAGCAGTCCTACCGGACAGGGTCGTGAGCAGTACTTC. This chain connects TRBV2 to TRBJ2-7; TRBD1 matches 8 bases. Germline-derived CDR1 and CDR2 are SNHLY and FYNNEI. The CDR3 extends over 14 amino acids. The V and J ends lost 5 bases and 7 bases, in that order; junction bases with no gene match: 10.